These 4 T cell receptor beta chains came from one sample sequenced in a study of cytomegalovirus exposure and HLA in healthy donors. 60 Vbeta and 13 Jbeta primers were used in PCR. The table came from immunoSEQ multiplex PCR; TCRdb's copy has only in-frame clones and leaves some out. The sample records about 77,000 clones, 78% being singletons. The specimen was PBMCs. These receptor sequences come from a man between 40 and 49 years old in good health and CMV-seronegative.

The rearrangement links TRBV28 to TRBJ2-3, with a tentative D call TRBD2 (5 bases). Germline V CDR1 and CDR2: MDHEN, SYDVKM. Trimming stripped 1 base from V and 4 bases from J, with 12 bases between. The CDR3 totals 15 residues. The CDR3 nucleotides read TGTGCCAGCAGTTTATCTGGGCTAGCCGCAGATACGCAGTATTTT. This codes for CASSLSGLAADTQYF.

In this sample, this clone turned up a few times. The rearrangement links TRBV9 to TRBJ1-2, with D perhaps matching TRBD1 (5 bases). Germline V gives CDR1 SGDLS, CDR2 YYNGEE. V was clipped by 4 bases and J by 7 bases, with 14 bases between them. The CDR3 contains 13 residues. The CDR3 protein is CASSPEGRGGYTF. In DNA form, the CDR3 reads TGTGCCAGCAGCCCAGAGGGGCGGGGTGGCTACACCTTC.

V gene TRBV7-2 combines with J gene TRBJ1-4; TRBD1 agrees at 7 bases. Germline V gives CDR1 SGHTA, CDR2 FQGNSA. This CDR3 comprises 14 residues. J lost 7 bases, V lost 7 bases, and 9 bases had no gene match. CDR3 sequence reads: CASKGATAREKLFF. In DNA form, the CDR3 reads TGTGCCAGCAAGGGGGCGACAGCTCGTGAAAAACTGTTTTTT.

This clone has a handful of counts. V and J are TRBV28 and TRBJ1-5; a weak D match, TRBD1 (6 bases). V dropped 5 bases and J dropped 7 bases, with 18 bases sitting between them. Per germline, CDR1 MDHEN and CDR2 SYDVKM. The CDR3 runs to 15 residues. The CDR3, as DNA: TGTGCCAGCAGTCTGGGGGGGGGCGGGCGGCAGCCCCAGCATTTT. Translated, it gives CASSLGGGGRQPQHF.